The rows below give T cell receptor beta chains drawn from one sample of a study of blood T cell repertoires in COVID-19. The assay was immunoSEQ multiplex PCR, and TCRdb's table has in-frame clones only and misses some. The data contain around 130,000 clones, approximately 86% of them singletons. Material: peripheral blood. These TCRs come from a human donor in a cohort sampled during active COVID-19. The CDR3 runs from the conserved cysteine through the conserved F or W. Fields, in order: clone size, J gene, D gene, V gene, CDR3 DNA, CDR3 protein. D genes are given only for firm matches. For some rows the clone size is stated as once, few or many, or as a class when expanded; others skip it.

abundance: .; j_gene: TRBJ1-5; d_gene: .; v_gene: TRBV5-6; CDR3nt: TGTGCCAGCAGTCCGGTTGGTACAGTCCACAATCAGCCCCAGCATTTT; CDR3aa: CASSPVGTVHNQPQHF
abundance: .; j_gene: TRBJ1-3; d_gene: TRBD1; v_gene: TRBV11-2; CDR3nt: TGTGCCAGCAGCTCAACAGGGGGATACTCTGGAAACACCATATATTTT; CDR3aa: CASSSTGGYSGNTIYF
abundance: .; j_gene: TRBJ1-2; d_gene: TRBD1; v_gene: TRBV7-9; CDR3nt: TGTGCCAGCAGCTCCCCCGGACAGGGGAGTTATGGCTACACCTTC; CDR3aa: CASSSPGQGSYGYTF
abundance: .; j_gene: TRBJ2-7; d_gene: .; v_gene: TRBV27; CDR3nt: TGTGCCAGCAGTTTATTCGGGACTGGCCCCTACGAGCAGTACTTC; CDR3aa: CASSLFGTGPYEQYF
abundance: .; j_gene: TRBJ2-4; d_gene: TRBD1; v_gene: TRBV29-1; CDR3nt: TGCAGCGTTTCCGACAGGGTTGGGGCCAAAAACATTCAGTACTTC; CDR3aa: CSVSDRVGAKNIQYF
abundance: .; j_gene: TRBJ1-1; d_gene: .; v_gene: TRBV21-1; CDR3nt: TGTGCCAGCAGCAAAGCCGGAGCCGGGGACAGGCTGAACACTGAAGCTTTCTTT; CDR3aa: CASSKAGAGDRLNTEAFF
abundance: .; j_gene: TRBJ2-3; d_gene: .; v_gene: TRBV14; CDR3nt: TGTGCCAGCAGCCAAGGGTGGCTCGCCAAGAGGGGCACAGATACGCAGTATTTT; CDR3aa: CASSQGWLAKRGTDTQYF
abundance: .; j_gene: TRBJ2-7; d_gene: TRBD2; v_gene: TRBV3-1/TRBV3-2; CDR3nt: TGTGCCAGCAGCCCGTCCGCGGCTAGCGGGAGATGGCAGTACTTC; CDR3aa: CASSPSAASGRWQYF
abundance: .; j_gene: TRBJ2-1; d_gene: TRBD1; v_gene: TRBV12-3/TRBV12-4; CDR3nt: TGTGCCAGCAGCCCACCGGACAGGTTGCGGCCATTCTTC; CDR3aa: CASSPPDRLRPFF
abundance: .; j_gene: TRBJ2-1; d_gene: TRBD2; v_gene: TRBV2; CDR3nt: TGTGCCAGCAGTGAAAGCGGGGGCTCCTACAATGAGCAGTTCTTC; CDR3aa: CASSESGGSYNEQFF
abundance: .; j_gene: TRBJ2-1; d_gene: .; v_gene: TRBV5-4; CDR3nt: TGTGCCAGCAGCGTCGGAGGCTACTCATCCTACAATGAGCAGTTCTTC; CDR3aa: CASSVGGYSSYNEQFF
abundance: .; j_gene: TRBJ1-1; d_gene: TRBD1; v_gene: TRBV19; CDR3nt: TGTGCCAGTTATCCACAGGGGGCGAGGACTGAAGCTTTCTTT; CDR3aa: CASYPQGARTEAFF
abundance: few; j_gene: TRBJ2-7; d_gene: .; v_gene: TRBV29-1; CDR3nt: TGCAGCGTTACCCGGGGGGCCGGGGACGAGCAGTACTTC; CDR3aa: CSVTRGAGDEQYF
abundance: .; j_gene: TRBJ1-2; d_gene: .; v_gene: TRBV28; CDR3nt: TGTGCCAGCAGCGGACAGTTCTATGGCTACACCTTC; CDR3aa: CASSGQFYGYTF
abundance: .; j_gene: TRBJ2-7; d_gene: TRBD2; v_gene: TRBV7-8; CDR3nt: TGTGCCAGCAGCCACAGCGGGGGGGGATACGAGCAGTACTTC; CDR3aa: CASSHSGGGYEQYF
abundance: .; j_gene: TRBJ2-7; d_gene: TRBD1; v_gene: TRBV7-8; CDR3nt: TGTGCCAGCAGAAGACAGGGGGGAGCCTACGAGCAGTACTTC; CDR3aa: CASRRQGGAYEQYF
abundance: .; j_gene: TRBJ2-3; d_gene: TRBD2; v_gene: TRBV9; CDR3nt: TGTGCCAGCAGCGTAGCTTCTAGCGGGGGGGCTAGCACAGATACGCAGTATTTT; CDR3aa: CASSVASSGGASTDTQYF
abundance: .; j_gene: TRBJ2-7; d_gene: TRBD1; v_gene: TRBV3-1/TRBV3-2; CDR3nt: TGTGCCAGCAGCCAAGTTCCTTGGCAGGGGGCTACCACCTACGAGCAGTACTTC; CDR3aa: CASSQVPWQGATTYEQYF
abundance: once; j_gene: TRBJ1-2; d_gene: .; v_gene: TRBV10-2; CDR3nt: TGCGCCAGCAGCCGAGACAGGACCACGTCCTATGGCTACACCTTC; CDR3aa: CASSRDRTTSYGYTF
abundance: few; j_gene: TRBJ2-2; d_gene: TRBD2; v_gene: TRBV7-9; CDR3nt: TGTGCCAGCAGCTTAGCCAGGACTAGAGGGGAGCTGTTTTTT; CDR3aa: CASSLARTRGELFF
abundance: .; j_gene: TRBJ2-2; d_gene: .; v_gene: TRBV7-6; CDR3nt: TGTGCCAGCAGCTTAGCTCCACAGTACACCGGGGAGCTGTTTTTT; CDR3aa: CASSLAPQYTGELFF
abundance: .; j_gene: TRBJ2-3; d_gene: TRBD2; v_gene: TRBV28; CDR3nt: TGTGCCAGCAGACTAGCGGGGGCGAGCACAGATACGCAGTATTTT; CDR3aa: CASRLAGASTDTQYF
abundance: .; j_gene: TRBJ2-7; d_gene: .; v_gene: TRBV28; CDR3nt: TGTGCCAGCAGTTTATCCACGGGCGAGCAGTACTTC; CDR3aa: CASSLSTGEQYF
abundance: .; j_gene: TRBJ1-4; d_gene: TRBD1; v_gene: TRBV7-9; CDR3nt: TGTGCCAGCAGCTTAGAGCGAGGGTCCAGGGGGTCTAATGAAAAACTGTTTTTT; CDR3aa: CASSLERGSRGSNEKLFF
abundance: .; j_gene: TRBJ2-2; d_gene: TRBD2; v_gene: TRBV5-1; CDR3nt: TGCGCCAGCAGCCCCCGGACTAGCGGGGGGGCCCCCGGGGAGCTGTTTTTT; CDR3aa: CASSPRTSGGAPGELFF
abundance: .; j_gene: TRBJ1-6; d_gene: .; v_gene: TRBV11-2; CDR3nt: TGTGCCAGCAGGATAACAGGCGATAATTCACCCCTCCACTTT; CDR3aa: CASRITGDNSPLHF
abundance: .; j_gene: TRBJ1-2; d_gene: TRBD1; v_gene: TRBV6-1; CDR3nt: TGTGCCAGCAGCCTCGGGACAGACTATGGCTACACCTTC; CDR3aa: CASSLGTDYGYTF
abundance: few; j_gene: TRBJ1-1; d_gene: .; v_gene: TRBV30; CDR3nt: TGTGCCTGGAGTGCACTGAGAGGGAACACTGAAGCTTTCTTT; CDR3aa: CAWSALRGNTEAFF
abundance: .; j_gene: TRBJ1-1; d_gene: TRBD1; v_gene: TRBV5-1; CDR3nt: TGCGCCAGCAGCGTACAGGGGAAGAACACTGAAGCTTTCTTT; CDR3aa: CASSVQGKNTEAFF
abundance: .; j_gene: TRBJ2-3; d_gene: TRBD1; v_gene: TRBV7-9; CDR3nt: TGTGCCAGCAGCGACAGGGGGCGTCTAGATACGCAGTATTTT; CDR3aa: CASSDRGRLDTQYF
abundance: .; j_gene: TRBJ2-1; d_gene: TRBD1; v_gene: TRBV3-1/TRBV3-2; CDR3nt: TGTGCCAGCAGCCGCCGGCAGGGGGTGTACAATGAGCAGTTCTTC; CDR3aa: CASSRRQGVYNEQFF
abundance: .; j_gene: TRBJ2-2; d_gene: .; v_gene: TRBV5-1; CDR3nt: TGCGCCAGCAGCTCTCAGCGTACCGGGGAGCTGTTTTTT; CDR3aa: CASSSQRTGELFF
abundance: .; j_gene: TRBJ2-1; d_gene: .; v_gene: TRBV28; CDR3nt: TGTGCCAGCAGTTCCCCGCGGGATCTCAGGGTTGAGCAGTTCTTC; CDR3aa: CASSSPRDLRVEQFF
abundance: .; j_gene: TRBJ2-3; d_gene: TRBD2; v_gene: TRBV7-9; CDR3nt: TGTGCCAGCAGCTTTGGTAGCGGGAGTGCAGATACGCAGTATTTT; CDR3aa: CASSFGSGSADTQYF
abundance: .; j_gene: TRBJ2-2; d_gene: .; v_gene: TRBV7-6; CDR3nt: TGTGCCAGCAGCTCCCTCCAAACTAGCCCCTCGAGCACCGGGGAGCTGTTTTTT; CDR3aa: CASSSLQTSPSSTGELFF
abundance: .; j_gene: TRBJ2-7; d_gene: TRBD2; v_gene: TRBV6-5; CDR3nt: TGTGCCAGCTCCCTAGCGGGGGGCTCCTACGAGCAGTACTTC; CDR3aa: CASSLAGGSYEQYF
abundance: .; j_gene: TRBJ2-5; d_gene: .; v_gene: TRBV5-4; CDR3nt: TGTGCCAGCAGCTTCAGGGTTGGGGGGCAAGAGACCCAGTACTTC; CDR3aa: CASSFRVGGQETQYF
abundance: .; j_gene: TRBJ2-2; d_gene: .; v_gene: TRBV27; CDR3nt: TGTGCCAGCGCTTCCCGGGAAAACATCGGGGAGCTGTTTTTT; CDR3aa: CASASRENIGELFF
abundance: .; j_gene: TRBJ1-2; d_gene: .; v_gene: TRBV4-1; CDR3nt: TGCGCCAGCAGCCAAGACGCAGGGCTAAGCTATGGCTACACCTTC; CDR3aa: CASSQDAGLSYGYTF
abundance: .; j_gene: TRBJ2-1; d_gene: TRBD1; v_gene: TRBV20-1; CDR3nt: TGCAGTGCAGACAGGGGCAATGAGCAGTTCTTC; CDR3aa: CSADRGNEQFF
abundance: .; j_gene: TRBJ2-1; d_gene: .; v_gene: TRBV28; CDR3nt: TGTGCCAGCAGTGCGGGGCAGGATCGTCATAATGAGCAGTTCTTC; CDR3aa: CASSAGQDRHNEQFF
abundance: .; j_gene: TRBJ2-2; d_gene: .; v_gene: TRBV27; CDR3nt: TGTGCCAGCAGCACCACAGGGCTCAGCGGGGAGCTGTTTTTT; CDR3aa: CASSTTGLSGELFF
abundance: once; j_gene: TRBJ2-3; d_gene: TRBD1; v_gene: TRBV6-5; CDR3nt: TGTGCCAGCAGTTCTGTGACAGGGTGGAGGACAGATACGCAGTATTTT; CDR3aa: CASSSVTGWRTDTQYF
abundance: few; j_gene: TRBJ2-7; d_gene: .; v_gene: TRBV28; CDR3nt: TGTGCCAGCAGTTCCTCAGACTACTCCTACGAGCAGTACTTC; CDR3aa: CASSSSDYSYEQYF
abundance: .; j_gene: TRBJ2-1; d_gene: .; v_gene: TRBV28; CDR3nt: TGTGCCAGCAGTTTACAGGGGGGTAAAAACAATGAGCAGTTCTTC; CDR3aa: CASSLQGGKNNEQFF
abundance: .; j_gene: TRBJ2-2; d_gene: TRBD2; v_gene: TRBV10-3; CDR3nt: TGTGCCATCAGCGGGGGACTAGCGAACACCGGGGAGCTGTTTTTT; CDR3aa: CAISGGLANTGELFF
abundance: .; j_gene: TRBJ2-1; d_gene: .; v_gene: TRBV11-2; CDR3nt: TGTGCCAGCAGCTTAGAAAGGACAGTCCCATATAGCTTCAATGAGCAGTTCTTC; CDR3aa: CASSLERTVPYSFNEQFF
abundance: .; j_gene: TRBJ2-3; d_gene: .; v_gene: TRBV11-2; CDR3nt: TGTGCCAGCAGCTTAGATCGGTCAGATACGCAGTATTTT; CDR3aa: CASSLDRSDTQYF
abundance: .; j_gene: TRBJ2-7; d_gene: .; v_gene: TRBV11-2; CDR3nt: TGTGCCAGCAGCTTAGATGGTGGACTATACGAGCAGTACTTC; CDR3aa: CASSLDGGLYEQYF
abundance: once; j_gene: TRBJ2-1; d_gene: TRBD2; v_gene: TRBV7-3; CDR3nt: TGTGCCAGCAGCTTGAACGGCGGGGGATCTTACAATGAGCAGTTCTTC; CDR3aa: CASSLNGGGSYNEQFF
abundance: .; j_gene: TRBJ2-2; d_gene: .; v_gene: TRBV10-3; CDR3nt: TGTGCCGTCTCATCTCCGGGACTCAACACCGGGGAGCTGTTTTTT; CDR3aa: CAVSSPGLNTGELFF
abundance: .; j_gene: TRBJ1-1; d_gene: TRBD1; v_gene: TRBV5-1; CDR3nt: TGCGCCAGCAGCTATGGACAGGGGATGGGCACTGAAGCTTTCTTT; CDR3aa: CASSYGQGMGTEAFF
abundance: .; j_gene: TRBJ2-7; d_gene: .; v_gene: TRBV2; CDR3nt: TGTGCCAGCACAGGGCGACCTTGGGACGAGCAGTACTTC; CDR3aa: CASTGRPWDEQYF
abundance: few; j_gene: TRBJ2-2; d_gene: .; v_gene: TRBV29-1; CDR3nt: TGCAGCGTTGTGGGGAGGCACGGGGAGCTGTTTTTT; CDR3aa: CSVVGRHGELFF
abundance: once; j_gene: TRBJ1-1; d_gene: .; v_gene: TRBV28; CDR3nt: TGTGCCAGCAGGGGGCAGGTGAACACTGAAGCTTTCTTT; CDR3aa: CASRGQVNTEAFF